This T cell receptor beta chain derives from a study of blood T cell repertoires in COVID-19. This CDR3 spans 12 amino acids. The germline V and J ends were trimmed by 11 bases and 4 bases, with 11 bases remaining between them. Germline CDR1 is LNHDA and CDR2 is SQIVND (reference sequence). The table came from immunoSEQ multiplex PCR; TCRdb's copy has only in-frame clones and leaves some out. This sample yields around 95,000 clones, of which less than 90% are seen a single time; around 6.9% belongs to the top ten. Sequencing was carried out using peripheral blood. The V gene is TRBV19, the J gene TRBJ2-2; possibly TRBD1 for D (5 bases). The receptor was isolated from a man aged 25 to 40 in a cohort sampled during active COVID-19. The CDR3 sequence is CAVRQFTGELFF. CDR3 in DNA: TGTGCCGTCCGACAGTTCACCGGGGAGCTGTTTTTT.